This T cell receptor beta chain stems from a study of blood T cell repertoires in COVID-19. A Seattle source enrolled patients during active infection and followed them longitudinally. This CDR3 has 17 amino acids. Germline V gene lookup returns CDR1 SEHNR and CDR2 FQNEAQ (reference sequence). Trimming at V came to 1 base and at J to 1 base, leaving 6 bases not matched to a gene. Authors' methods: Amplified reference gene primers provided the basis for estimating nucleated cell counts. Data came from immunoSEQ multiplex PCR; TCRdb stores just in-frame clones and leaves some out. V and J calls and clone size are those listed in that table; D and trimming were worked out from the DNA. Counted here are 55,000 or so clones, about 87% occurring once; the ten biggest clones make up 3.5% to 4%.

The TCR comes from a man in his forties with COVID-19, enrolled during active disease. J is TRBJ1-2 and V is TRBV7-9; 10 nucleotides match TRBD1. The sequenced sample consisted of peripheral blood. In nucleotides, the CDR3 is TGTGCCAGCAGCTTAGTAAAGGGGACAGGGGATAACTATGGCTACACCTTC. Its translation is CASSLVKGTGDNYGYTF.